This T cell receptor beta chain originates from a study of technical replicates of blood from a handful of donors. Losses at the gene ends were 0 bases for V and 5 bases for J; bases not matched to a gene: 8. The germline V gene encodes CDR1 SGHRS and CDR2 YFSETQ. This CDR3 is 15 amino acids long. Clones were read by immunoSEQ multiplex PCR, and TCRdb kept only the in-frame ones, dropping some. The sample consists of approximately 70,000 clones, roughly nine tenths of them appearing once. The receptor comes from a human donor in good health. Some clones in this sample may be carry-over from other donors' samples. The chain joins TRBV5-1 to TRBJ2-7, with TRBD2 matching over 7 bases. The sequenced material came from T cells isolated from PBMCs. The CDR3: CASSLAWAGDHEQYF. CDR3 DNA sequence: TGCGCCAGCAGCTTGGCCTGGGCGGGAGATCACGAGCAGTACTTC.